This TCR beta chain is drawn from a study of regulatory T cells in long-lasting Graves disease. Study-level results: More public clonotypes were shared by persistent patients (around 2,600) than by new patients (about 970). It was in persistent disease that TRBV28, TRBJ1-2 and TRBJ2-5 were favored. Having few samples may have compromised the accuracy.

According to the study, TCR beta libraries were built with iRepertoire HTBI primers and CDR3-region Arm-PCR. Source study methods: Among the samples, roughly 65 TRBV and around 15 TRBJ segments were identified. Each CDR3 protein gets one entry after TCRdb re-called the multiplex PCR reads with MiXCR. The V and J calls come from TCRdb's annotation, not from the publication. The table includes hundreds of thousands of distinct CDR3 sequences, roughly 15% detected once. Time point meaning: newly diagnosed GD, antithyroid drugs for less than 3 months. Construction of the TCR library relied on RNA isolated from PBMCs. Trimming left V 7 bases short and J 0 bases short, with 12 bases between. CDR3 size: 15 residues. At least ten counts were recorded for this clonotype. What it recognizes is unknown.

V usage is TRBV12-3 or TRBV12-4 and J usage is TRBJ2-2; D is undetermined. The starting material was peripheral blood mononuclear cells (PBMCs), obtained at new diagnosis, from a patient treated with antithyroid drugs. The sequence was obtained from a female donor with Graves disease. CDR3 DNA: TGTGCCAGCACCATGGTCAGGACGAACACCGGGGAGCTGTTTTTT. It specifies CASTMVRTNTGELFF.